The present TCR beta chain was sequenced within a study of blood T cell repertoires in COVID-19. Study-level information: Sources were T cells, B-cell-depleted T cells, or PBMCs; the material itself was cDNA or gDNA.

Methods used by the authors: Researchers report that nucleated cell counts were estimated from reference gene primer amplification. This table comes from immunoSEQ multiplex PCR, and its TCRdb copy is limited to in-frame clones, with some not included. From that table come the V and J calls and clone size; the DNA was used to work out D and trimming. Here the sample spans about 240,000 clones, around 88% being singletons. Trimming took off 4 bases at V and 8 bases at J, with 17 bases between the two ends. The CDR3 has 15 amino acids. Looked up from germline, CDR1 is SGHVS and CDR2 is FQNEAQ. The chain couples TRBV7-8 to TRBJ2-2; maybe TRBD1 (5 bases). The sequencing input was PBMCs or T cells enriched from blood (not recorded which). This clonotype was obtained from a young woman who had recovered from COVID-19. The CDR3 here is CASSSSRQPIGELFF. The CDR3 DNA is TGTGCCAGCAGCTCATCAAGACAGCCGATAGGGGAGCTGTTTTTT. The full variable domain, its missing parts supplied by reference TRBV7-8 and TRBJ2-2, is GAGVSQSPRYKVAKRGQDVALRCDPISGHVSLFWYQQALGQGPEFLTYFQNEAQLDKSGLPSDRFFAERPEGSVSTLKIQRTQQEDSAVYLCASSSSRQPIGELFFGEGSRLTVL.